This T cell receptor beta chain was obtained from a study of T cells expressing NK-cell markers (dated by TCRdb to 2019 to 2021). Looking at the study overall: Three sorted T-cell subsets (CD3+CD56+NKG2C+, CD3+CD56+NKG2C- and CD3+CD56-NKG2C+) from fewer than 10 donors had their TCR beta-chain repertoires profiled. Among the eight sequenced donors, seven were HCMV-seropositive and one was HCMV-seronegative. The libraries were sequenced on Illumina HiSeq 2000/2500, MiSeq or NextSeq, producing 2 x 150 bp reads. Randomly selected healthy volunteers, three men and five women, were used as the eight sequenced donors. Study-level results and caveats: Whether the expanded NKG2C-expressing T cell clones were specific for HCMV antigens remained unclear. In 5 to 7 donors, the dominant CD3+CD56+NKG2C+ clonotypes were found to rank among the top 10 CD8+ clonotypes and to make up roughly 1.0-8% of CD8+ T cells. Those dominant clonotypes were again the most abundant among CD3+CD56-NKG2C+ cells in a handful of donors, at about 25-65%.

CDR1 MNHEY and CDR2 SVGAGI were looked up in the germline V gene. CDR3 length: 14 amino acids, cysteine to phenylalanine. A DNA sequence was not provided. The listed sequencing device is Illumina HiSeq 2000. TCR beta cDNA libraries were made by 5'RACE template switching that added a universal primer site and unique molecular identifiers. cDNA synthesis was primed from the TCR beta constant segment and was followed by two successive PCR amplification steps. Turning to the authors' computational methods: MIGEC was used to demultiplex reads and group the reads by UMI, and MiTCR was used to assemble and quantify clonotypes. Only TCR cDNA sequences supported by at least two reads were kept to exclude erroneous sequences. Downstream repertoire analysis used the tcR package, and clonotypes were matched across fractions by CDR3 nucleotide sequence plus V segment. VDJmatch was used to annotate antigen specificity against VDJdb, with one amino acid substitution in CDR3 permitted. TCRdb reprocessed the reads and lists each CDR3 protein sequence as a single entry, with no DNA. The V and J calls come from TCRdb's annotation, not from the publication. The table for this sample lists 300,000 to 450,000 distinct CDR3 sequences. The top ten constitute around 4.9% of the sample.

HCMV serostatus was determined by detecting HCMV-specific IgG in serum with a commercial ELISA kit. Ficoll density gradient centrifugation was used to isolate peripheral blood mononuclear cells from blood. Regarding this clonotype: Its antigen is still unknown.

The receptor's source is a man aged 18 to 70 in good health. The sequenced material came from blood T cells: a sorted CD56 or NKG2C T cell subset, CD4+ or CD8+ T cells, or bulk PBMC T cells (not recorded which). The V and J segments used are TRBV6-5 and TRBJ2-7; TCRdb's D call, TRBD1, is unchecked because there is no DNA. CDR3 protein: CASSYSPDGGEQYF.